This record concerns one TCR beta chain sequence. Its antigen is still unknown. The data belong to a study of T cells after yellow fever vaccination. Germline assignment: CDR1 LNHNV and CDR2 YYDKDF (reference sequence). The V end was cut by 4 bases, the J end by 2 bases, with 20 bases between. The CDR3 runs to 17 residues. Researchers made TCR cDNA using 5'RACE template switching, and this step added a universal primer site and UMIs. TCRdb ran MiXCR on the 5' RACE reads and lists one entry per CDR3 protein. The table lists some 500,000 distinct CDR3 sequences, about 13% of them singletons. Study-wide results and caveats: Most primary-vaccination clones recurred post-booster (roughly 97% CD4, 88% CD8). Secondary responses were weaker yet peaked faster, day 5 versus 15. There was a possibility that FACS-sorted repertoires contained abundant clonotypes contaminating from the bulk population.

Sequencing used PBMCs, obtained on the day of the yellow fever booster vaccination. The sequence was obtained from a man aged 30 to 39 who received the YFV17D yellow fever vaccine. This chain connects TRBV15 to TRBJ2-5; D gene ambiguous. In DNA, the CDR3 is TGTGCCACCAGCATCCGAGGTGGTAGATCCCAACAAGAGACCCAGTACTTC. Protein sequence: CATSIRGGRSQQETQYF.